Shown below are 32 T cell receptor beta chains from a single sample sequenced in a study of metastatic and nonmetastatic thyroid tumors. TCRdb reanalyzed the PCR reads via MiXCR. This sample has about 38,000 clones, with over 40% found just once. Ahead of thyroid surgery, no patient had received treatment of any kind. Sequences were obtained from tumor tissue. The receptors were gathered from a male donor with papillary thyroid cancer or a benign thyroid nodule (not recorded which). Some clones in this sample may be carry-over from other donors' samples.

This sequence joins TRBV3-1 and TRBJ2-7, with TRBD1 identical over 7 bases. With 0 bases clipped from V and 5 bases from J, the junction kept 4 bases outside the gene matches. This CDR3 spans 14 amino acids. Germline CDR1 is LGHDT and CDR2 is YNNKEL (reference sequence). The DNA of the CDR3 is TGTGCCAGCAGCCAAGATACAGGGGTCGACGAGCAGTACTTC. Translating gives CASSQDTGVDEQYF.

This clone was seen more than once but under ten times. The CDR3 coding sequence is TGTGCCAGTAGTATTCAGAGTTGGGATAAAGATACGCAGTATTTT. This gives the protein CASSIQSWDKDTQYF. The gene calls are TRBV19 and TRBJ2-3; no definite D call. The germline V gene has CDR1 LNHDA and CDR2 SQIVND (reference sequence). The CDR3 is made up of 15 amino acids. Trimming removed 3 bases at V and 5 bases at J, with 15 bases between.

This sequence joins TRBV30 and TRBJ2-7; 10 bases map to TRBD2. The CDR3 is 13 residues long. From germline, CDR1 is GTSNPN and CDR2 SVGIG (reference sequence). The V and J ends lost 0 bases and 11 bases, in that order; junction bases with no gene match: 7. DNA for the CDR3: TGTGCCTGGAGTGTAGGTCTAGCGGGAGCGAAGTACTTC. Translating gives CAWSVGLAGAKYF.

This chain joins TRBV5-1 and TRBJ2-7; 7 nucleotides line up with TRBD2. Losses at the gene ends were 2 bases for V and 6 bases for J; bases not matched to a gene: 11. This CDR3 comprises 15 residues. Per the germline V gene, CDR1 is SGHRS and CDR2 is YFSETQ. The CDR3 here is CASSFSGGTTSEQYF. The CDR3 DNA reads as TGCGCCAGCAGCTTCTCGGGAGGAACCACCAGCGAGCAGTACTTC. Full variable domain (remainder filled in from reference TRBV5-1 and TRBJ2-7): KAGVTQTPRYLIKTRGQQVTLSCSPISGHRSVSWYQQTPGQGLQFLFEYFSETQRNKGNFPGRFSGRQFSNSRSEMNVSTLELGDSALYLCASSFSGGTTSEQYFGPGTRLTVT.

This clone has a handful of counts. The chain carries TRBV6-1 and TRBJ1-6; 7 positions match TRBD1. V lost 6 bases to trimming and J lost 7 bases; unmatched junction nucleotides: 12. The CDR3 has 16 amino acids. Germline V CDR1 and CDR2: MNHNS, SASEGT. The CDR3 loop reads CASRSQGGRTNSPLHF. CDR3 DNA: TGTGCCAGCAGGTCCCAGGGGGGTAGAACGAATTCACCCCTCCACTTT.

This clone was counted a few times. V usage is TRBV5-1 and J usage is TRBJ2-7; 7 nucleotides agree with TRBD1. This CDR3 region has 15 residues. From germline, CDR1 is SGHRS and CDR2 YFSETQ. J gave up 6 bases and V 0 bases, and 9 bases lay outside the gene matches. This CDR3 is CASSLGNYRGGEQYF. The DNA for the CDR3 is TGCGCCAGCAGCTTGGGGAATTACAGGGGTGGCGAGCAGTACTTC.

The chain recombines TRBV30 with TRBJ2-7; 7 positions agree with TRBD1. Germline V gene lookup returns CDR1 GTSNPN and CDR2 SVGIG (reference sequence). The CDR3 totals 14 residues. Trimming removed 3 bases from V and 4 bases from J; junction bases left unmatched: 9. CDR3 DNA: TGTGCCTGGAGGAGACAGGGAATGGGTTACGAGCAGTACTTC. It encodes CAWRRQGMGYEQYF. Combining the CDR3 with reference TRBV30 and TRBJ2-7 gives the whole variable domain SQTIHQWPATLVQPVGSPLSLECTVEGTSNPNLYWYRQAAGRGLQLLFYSVGIGQISSEVPQNLSASRPQDRQFILSSKKLLLSDSGFYLCAWRRQGMGYEQYFGPGTRLTVT.

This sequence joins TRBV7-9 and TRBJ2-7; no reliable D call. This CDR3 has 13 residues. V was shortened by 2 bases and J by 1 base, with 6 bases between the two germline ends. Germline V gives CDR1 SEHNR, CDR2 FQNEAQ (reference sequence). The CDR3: CASSLRISYEQYF. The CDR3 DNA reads TGTGCCAGCAGCTTACGGATATCCTACGAGCAGTACTTC. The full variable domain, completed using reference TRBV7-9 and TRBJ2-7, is DTGVSQNPRHKITKRGQNVTFRCDPISEHNRLYWYRQTLGQGPEFLTYFQNEAQLEKSRLLSDRFSAERPKGSFSTLEIQRTEQGDSAMYLCASSLRISYEQYFGPGTRLTVT.

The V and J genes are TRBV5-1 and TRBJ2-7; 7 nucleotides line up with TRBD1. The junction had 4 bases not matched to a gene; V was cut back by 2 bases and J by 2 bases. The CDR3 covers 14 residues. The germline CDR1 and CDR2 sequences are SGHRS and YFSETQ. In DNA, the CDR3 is TGCGCCAGCAGCTTCGGACAGGCTACCTACGAGCAGTACTTC. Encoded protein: CASSFGQATYEQYF.

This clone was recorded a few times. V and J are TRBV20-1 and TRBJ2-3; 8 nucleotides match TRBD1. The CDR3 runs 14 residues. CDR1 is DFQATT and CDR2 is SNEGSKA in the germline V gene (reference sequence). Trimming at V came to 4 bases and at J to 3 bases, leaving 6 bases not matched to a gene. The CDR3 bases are TGCAGTGCTATTCAGGGGGCCTGGACAGATACGCAGTATTTT. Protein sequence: CSAIQGAWTDTQYF.

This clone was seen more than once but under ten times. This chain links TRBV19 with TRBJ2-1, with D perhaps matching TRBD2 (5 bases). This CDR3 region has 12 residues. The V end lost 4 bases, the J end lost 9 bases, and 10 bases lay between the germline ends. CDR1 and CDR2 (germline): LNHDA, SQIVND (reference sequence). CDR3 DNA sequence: TGTGCCAGTAGTACTGAGGGAGTTGAGCAGTTCTTC. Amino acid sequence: CASSTEGVEQFF.

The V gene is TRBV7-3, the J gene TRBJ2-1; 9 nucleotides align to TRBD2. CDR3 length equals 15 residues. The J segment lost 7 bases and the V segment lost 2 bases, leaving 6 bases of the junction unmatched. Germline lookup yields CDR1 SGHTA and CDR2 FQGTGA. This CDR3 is CASSLGSGRTNEQFF. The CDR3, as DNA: TGTGCCAGCAGCTTAGGGAGCGGGAGGACGAATGAGCAGTTCTTC.

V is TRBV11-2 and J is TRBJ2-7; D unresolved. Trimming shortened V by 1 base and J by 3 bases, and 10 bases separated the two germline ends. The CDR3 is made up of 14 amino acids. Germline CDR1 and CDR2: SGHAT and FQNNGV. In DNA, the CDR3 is TGTGCCAGCAGCTTAGGTTTTAGCCTCTACGAGCAGTACTTC. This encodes CASSLGFSLYEQYF.

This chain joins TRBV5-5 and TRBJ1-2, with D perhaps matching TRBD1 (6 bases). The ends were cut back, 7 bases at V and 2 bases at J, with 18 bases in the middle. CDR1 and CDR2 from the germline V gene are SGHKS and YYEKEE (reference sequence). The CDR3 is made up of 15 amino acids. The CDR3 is CASRKPGQTNYGYTF. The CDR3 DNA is TGTGCCAGCCGGAAACCTGGACAGACCAACTATGGCTACACCTTC.

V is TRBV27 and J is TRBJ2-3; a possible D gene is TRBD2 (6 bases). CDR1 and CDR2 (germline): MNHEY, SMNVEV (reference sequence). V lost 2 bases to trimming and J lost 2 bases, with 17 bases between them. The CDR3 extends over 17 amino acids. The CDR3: CASSLRSRRGNTDTQYF. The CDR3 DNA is TGTGCCAGCAGTTTAAGGAGTCGGCGGGGTAACACAGATACGCAGTATTTT.

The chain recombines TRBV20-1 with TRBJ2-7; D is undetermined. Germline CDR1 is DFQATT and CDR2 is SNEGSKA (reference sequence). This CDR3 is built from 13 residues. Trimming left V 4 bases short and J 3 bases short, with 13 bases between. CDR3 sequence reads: CSAIRSGVYEQYF. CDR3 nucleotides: TGCAGTGCTATTAGGAGTGGGGTCTACGAGCAGTACTTC.

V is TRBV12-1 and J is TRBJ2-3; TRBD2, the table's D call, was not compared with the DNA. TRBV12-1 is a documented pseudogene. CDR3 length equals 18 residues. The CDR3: CASSFGLAGGGYTDTQYF. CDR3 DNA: TGTGCCAGCAGCTTCGGACTAGCGGGAGGAGGATACACAGATACGCAGTATTTT.

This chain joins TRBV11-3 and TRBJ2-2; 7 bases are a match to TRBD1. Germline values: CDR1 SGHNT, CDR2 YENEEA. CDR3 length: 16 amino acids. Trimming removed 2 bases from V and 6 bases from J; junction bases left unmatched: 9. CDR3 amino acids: CASSLPPGQSPGELFF. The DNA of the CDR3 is TGTGCCAGCAGCTTACCACCGGGACAGTCTCCCGGGGAGCTGTTTTTT.

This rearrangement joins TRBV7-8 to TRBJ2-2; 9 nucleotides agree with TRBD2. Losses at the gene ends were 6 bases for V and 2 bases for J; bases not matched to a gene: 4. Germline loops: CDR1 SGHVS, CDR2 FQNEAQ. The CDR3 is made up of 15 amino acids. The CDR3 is CASRLTSGNTGELFF. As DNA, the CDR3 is TGTGCCAGCAGATTGACTAGCGGCAACACCGGGGAGCTGTTTTTT. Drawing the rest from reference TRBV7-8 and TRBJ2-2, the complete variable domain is GAGVSQSPRYKVAKRGQDVALRCDPISGHVSLFWYQQALGQGPEFLTYFQNEAQLDKSGLPSDRFFAERPEGSVSTLKIQRTQQEDSAVYLCASRLTSGNTGELFFGEGSRLTVL.

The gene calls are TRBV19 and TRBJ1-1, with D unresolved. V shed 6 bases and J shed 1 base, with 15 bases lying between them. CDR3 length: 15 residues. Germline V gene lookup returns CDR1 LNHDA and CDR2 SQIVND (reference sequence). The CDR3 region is CASSSIKGANTEAFF. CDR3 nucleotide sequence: TGTGCCAGTAGCTCCATCAAGGGTGCGAACACTGAAGCTTTCTTT.

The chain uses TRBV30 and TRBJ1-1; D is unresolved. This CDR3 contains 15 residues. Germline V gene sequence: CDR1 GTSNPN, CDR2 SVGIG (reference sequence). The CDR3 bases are TGTGCACATTCGAGAGGGCAGGCGATGAACACTGAAGCTTTCTTT. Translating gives CAHSRGQAMNTEAFF.

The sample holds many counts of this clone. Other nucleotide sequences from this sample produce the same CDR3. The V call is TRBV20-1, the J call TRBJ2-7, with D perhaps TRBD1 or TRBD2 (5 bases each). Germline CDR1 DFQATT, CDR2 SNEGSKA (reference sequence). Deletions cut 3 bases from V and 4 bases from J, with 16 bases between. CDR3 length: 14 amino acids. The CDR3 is CSARDLEGYYEQYF. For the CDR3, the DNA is TGCAGTGCTAGGGACCTTGAGGGGTATTACGAGCAGTACTTC.

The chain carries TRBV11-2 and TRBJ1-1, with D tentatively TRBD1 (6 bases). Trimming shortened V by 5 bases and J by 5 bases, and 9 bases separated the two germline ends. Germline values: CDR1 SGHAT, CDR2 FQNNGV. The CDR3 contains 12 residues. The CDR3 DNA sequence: TGTGCCAGCAGCAGGGGGGGGACTGAAGCTTTCTTT. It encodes CASSRGGTEAFF.

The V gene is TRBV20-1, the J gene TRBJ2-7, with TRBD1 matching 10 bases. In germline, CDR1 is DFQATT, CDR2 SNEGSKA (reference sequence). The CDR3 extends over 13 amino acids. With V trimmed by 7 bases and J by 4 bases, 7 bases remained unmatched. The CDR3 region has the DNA TGCAGTGTTGACCGGACAGGGGGTTACGAGCAGTACTTC. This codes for CSVDRTGGYEQYF.

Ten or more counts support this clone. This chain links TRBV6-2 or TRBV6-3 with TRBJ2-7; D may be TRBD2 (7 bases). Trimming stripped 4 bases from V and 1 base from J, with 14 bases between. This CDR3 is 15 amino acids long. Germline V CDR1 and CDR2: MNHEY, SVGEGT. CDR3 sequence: CASSSKGGGSYEQYF. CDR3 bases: TGTGCCAGCAGTTCCAAAGGGGGGGGGTCCTACGAGCAGTACTTC.

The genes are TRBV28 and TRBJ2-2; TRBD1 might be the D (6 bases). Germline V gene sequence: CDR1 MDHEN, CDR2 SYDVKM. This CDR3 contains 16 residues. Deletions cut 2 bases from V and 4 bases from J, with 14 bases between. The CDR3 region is CASSLPGGKLTGELFF. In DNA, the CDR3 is TGTGCCAGCAGTTTACCTGGGGGCAAACTCACCGGGGAGCTGTTTTTT.

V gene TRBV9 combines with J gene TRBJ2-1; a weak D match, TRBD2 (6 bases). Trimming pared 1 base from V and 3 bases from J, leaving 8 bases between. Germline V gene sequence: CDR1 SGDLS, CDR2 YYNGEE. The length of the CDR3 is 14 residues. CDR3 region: CASSVMGLYNEQFF. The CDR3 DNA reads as TGTGCCAGCAGCGTAATGGGACTCTACAATGAGCAGTTCTTC.

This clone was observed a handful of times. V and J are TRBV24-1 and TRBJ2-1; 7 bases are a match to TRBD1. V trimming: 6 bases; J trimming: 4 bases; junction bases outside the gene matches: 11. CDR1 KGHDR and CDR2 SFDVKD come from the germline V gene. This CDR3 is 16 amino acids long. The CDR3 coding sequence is TGTGCCACCAGTCACAGCACAGGGGCCCATTACAATGAGCAGTTCTTC. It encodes CATSHSTGAHYNEQFF.

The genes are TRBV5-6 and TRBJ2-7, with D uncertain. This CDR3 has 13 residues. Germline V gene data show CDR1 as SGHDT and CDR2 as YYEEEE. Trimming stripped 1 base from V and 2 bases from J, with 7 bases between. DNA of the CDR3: TGTGCCAGCAGCTTGAAGAGCACCTACGAGCAGTACTTC. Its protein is CASSLKSTYEQYF.

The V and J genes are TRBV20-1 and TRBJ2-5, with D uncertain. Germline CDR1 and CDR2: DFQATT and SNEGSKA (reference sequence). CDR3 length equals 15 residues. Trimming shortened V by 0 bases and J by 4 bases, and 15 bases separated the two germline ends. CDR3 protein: CSARDPRTGPETQYF. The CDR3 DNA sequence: TGCAGTGCTAGAGATCCCAGGACGGGCCCAGAGACCCAGTACTTC.

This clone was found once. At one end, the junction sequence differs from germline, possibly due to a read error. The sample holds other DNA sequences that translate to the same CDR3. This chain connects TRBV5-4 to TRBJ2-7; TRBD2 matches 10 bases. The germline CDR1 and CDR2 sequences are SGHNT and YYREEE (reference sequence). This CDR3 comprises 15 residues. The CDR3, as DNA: TGTGCTAGCAGCGGAAAACTAGCGGGAAGCTACGAGCAGTATTTC. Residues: CASSGKLAGSYEQYF.

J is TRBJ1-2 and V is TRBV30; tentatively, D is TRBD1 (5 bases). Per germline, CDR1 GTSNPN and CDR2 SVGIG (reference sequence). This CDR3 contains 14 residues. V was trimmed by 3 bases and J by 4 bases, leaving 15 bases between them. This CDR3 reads CAWSWRQGGYGYTF. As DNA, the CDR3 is TGTGCCTGGAGCTGGCGGCAGGGTGGCTATGGCTACACCTTC.